The clone carrying this T cell receptor (beta chain) was counted ten times or more. An approximately 19-cycle PCR with a constant-region primer and V-primer adapter amplified TCRs. TCRdb independently ran MiXCR on the reads; one entry per CDR3 protein. This sample yields roughly 50,000 distinct CDR3 sequences, of which roughly 33% are seen a single time; approximately 7.6% belongs to the top ten. Time point given: after trial treatment. Documented treatment: LDRT plus nivolumab, ipilimumab, low-dose cyclophosphamide and aspirin (RACIN trial). This record comes from a study of low-dose radiotherapy and immunotherapy resistance in tumors. This TCR came from a male donor with rectosigmoid adenocarcinoma. The source was PBMCs, collected after low-dose radiotherapy plus immunotherapy.

CDR3 region: CASSPPDRGADTQYF. CDR3 in DNA: TGTGCCAGCTCACCACCGGACAGGGGGGCAGATACGCAGTATTTT. The gene calls are TRBV18 and TRBJ2-3, with 10 bases that match TRBD1. The CDR3 length is 15 residues. V was clipped by 0 bases and J by 4 bases; unmatched bases: 1. Germline CDR1 and CDR2: KGHSH and LQKENI.